Following are 4 T cell receptor beta chains from one sample sequenced in a study of cytomegalovirus exposure and HLA in healthy donors. Researchers ran the PCR with 60 Vbeta and 13 Jbeta primers. Sequencing was performed with immunoSEQ multiplex PCR; in TCRdb, only in-frame clones are kept and a portion is missing. The sample records roughly 170,000 clones, approximately 80% being singletons. Sequencing input: PBMCs. The source is a man aged 25 to 45 in good health and CMV-seropositive.

The V and J genes are TRBV6-5 and TRBJ1-2; 7 bases agree with TRBD1. Germline CDR1 MNHEY, CDR2 SVGAGI. With V trimmed by 6 bases and J by 2 bases, 3 bases remained unmatched. The CDR3 spans 13 residues. The CDR3 loop reads CASRGQANYGYTF. The CDR3 DNA reads TGTGCCAGCAGAGGACAGGCGAACTATGGCTACACCTTC.

Only one count was recorded for this clone. This CDR3 reads CASSDQRGGRGNTEAFF. Written as DNA, the CDR3 is TGCGCCAGCAGTGACCAGAGGGGGGGACGGGGTAACACTGAAGCTTTCTTT. The chain recombines TRBV10-2 with TRBJ1-1; D may be TRBD1 (6 bases). The CDR3 runs to 17 residues. Germline V gene sequence: CDR1 WSHSY, CDR2 SAAADI. Trimming cost V 3 bases and J 2 bases, with 19 bases left between them.

V is TRBV11-3 and J is TRBJ1-2; D is uncertain. The CDR3 extends over 13 amino acids. Germline V gives CDR1 SGHNT, CDR2 YENEEA. With 1 base removed from V and 4 bases from J, the gap between germline ends came to 7 bases. The CDR3: CASSLGRSYGYTF. The CDR3 DNA is TGTGCCAGCAGCTTAGGGCGGAGCTATGGCTACACCTTC.

V usage is TRBV10-2 and J usage is TRBJ2-5, with TRBD2 as a possible D gene (8 bases). The J call is uncertain, as TRBJ2-7 better fits the DNA end. CDR3 size: 13 residues. Germline V lookup: CDR1 WSHSY, CDR2 SAAADI. The CDR3 nucleotides are TGCGCCACTGTAGCGGGACAGCGCTACGAGCAGTACTTC. Its protein is CATVAGQRYEQYF.